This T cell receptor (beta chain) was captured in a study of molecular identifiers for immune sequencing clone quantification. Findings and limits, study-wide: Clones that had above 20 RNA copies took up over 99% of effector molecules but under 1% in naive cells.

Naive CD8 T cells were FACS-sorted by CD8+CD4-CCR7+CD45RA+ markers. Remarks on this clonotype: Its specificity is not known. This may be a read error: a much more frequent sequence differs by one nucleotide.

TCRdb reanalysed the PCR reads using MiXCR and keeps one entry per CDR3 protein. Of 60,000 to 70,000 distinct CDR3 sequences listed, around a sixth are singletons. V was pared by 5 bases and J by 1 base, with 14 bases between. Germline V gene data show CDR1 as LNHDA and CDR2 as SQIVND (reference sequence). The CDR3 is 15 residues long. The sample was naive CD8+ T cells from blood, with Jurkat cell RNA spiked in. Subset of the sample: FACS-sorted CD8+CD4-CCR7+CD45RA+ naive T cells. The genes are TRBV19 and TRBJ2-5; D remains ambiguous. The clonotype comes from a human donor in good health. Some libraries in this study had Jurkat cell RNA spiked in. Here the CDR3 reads CASSPRAASQETQYF. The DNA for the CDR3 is TGTGCCAGTAGTCCACGGGCAGCTTCCCAAGAGACCCAGTACTTC.